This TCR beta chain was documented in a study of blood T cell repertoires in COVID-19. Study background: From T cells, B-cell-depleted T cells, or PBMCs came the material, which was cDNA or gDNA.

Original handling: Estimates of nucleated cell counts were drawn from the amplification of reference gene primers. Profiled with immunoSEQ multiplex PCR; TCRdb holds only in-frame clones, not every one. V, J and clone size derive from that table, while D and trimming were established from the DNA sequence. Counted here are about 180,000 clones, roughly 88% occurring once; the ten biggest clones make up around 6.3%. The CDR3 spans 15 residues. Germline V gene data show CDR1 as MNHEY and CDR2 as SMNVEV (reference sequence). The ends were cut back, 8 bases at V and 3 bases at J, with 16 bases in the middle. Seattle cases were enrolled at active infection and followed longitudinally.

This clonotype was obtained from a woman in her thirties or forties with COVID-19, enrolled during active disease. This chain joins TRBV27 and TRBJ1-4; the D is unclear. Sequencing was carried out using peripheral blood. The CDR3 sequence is CASSNYAWANEKLFF. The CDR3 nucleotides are TGTGCCAGCTCAAACTACGCTTGGGCTAATGAAAAACTGTTTTTT. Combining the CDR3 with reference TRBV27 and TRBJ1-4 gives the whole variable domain EAQVTQNPRYLITVTGKKLTVTCSQNMNHEYMSWYRQDPGLGLRQIYYSMNVEVTDKGDVPEGYKVSRKEKRNFPLILESPSPNQTSLYFCASSNYAWANEKLFFGSGTQLSVL.